The 21 T cell receptor beta chains below were found in one sample sequenced in a study of cytomegalovirus exposure and HLA in healthy donors. The PCR made use of 60 Vbeta and 13 Jbeta primers. Using immunoSEQ multiplex PCR, the repertoire was profiled, and TCRdb retains in-frame clones only, with some absent. This table holds roughly 120,000 clones, less than 70% found once. Sequenced: PBMCs. Receptors were obtained from a woman aged 70-85 years in good health and CMV-seropositive.

The rearrangement joins TRBV5-1 to TRBJ1-2; the match to TRBD1 covers 7 bases. V was clipped by 0 bases and J by 3 bases; unmatched bases: 2. Germline lookup yields CDR1 SGHRS and CDR2 YFSETQ. The CDR3 runs to 14 residues. The CDR3 is CASSLDQGDYGYTF. As DNA, the CDR3 is TGCGCCAGCAGCTTGGATCAGGGGGACTATGGCTACACCTTC.

In this sample, this clone turned up a few times. The gene calls are TRBV7-2 and TRBJ2-5; the match to TRBD2 covers 10 bases. V gave up 1 base and J gave up 1 base; unmatched junction bases: 6. The CDR3 consists of 17 residues. The germline V gene encodes CDR1 SGHTA and CDR2 FQGNSA. CDR3 DNA sequence: TGTGCCAGCAGCTTAGACCCAGCGGGGGGGATCCAAGAGACCCAGTACTTC. Translating it yields CASSLDPAGGIQETQYF.

This chain links TRBV6-1 with TRBJ1-5; D is unclear. The CDR3 contains 13 residues. Germline V gives CDR1 MNHNS, CDR2 SASEGT. The ends were cut back, 6 bases at V and 3 bases at J, with 9 bases in the middle. The DNA for the CDR3 is TGTGCCAGCAGCCTCGGGAACAATCAGCCCCAGCATTTT. It yields the protein CASSLGNNQPQHF.

This sequence joins TRBV10-3 and TRBJ1-2; 9 nucleotides align to TRBD1. J lost 7 bases, V lost 7 bases, and 7 bases had no gene match. Germline assignment: CDR1 ENHRY and CDR2 SYGVKD. This CDR3 contains 13 residues. The CDR3 loop is CAITWDRAGGYTF. DNA of the CDR3: TGTGCCATCACTTGGGACAGGGCGGGTGGCTACACCTTC.

This chain joins TRBV7-9 and TRBJ1-1, with D perhaps TRBD1 (5 bases). V lost 5 bases to trimming and J lost 10 bases, with 17 bases between them. CDR1 is SEHNR and CDR2 is FQNEAQ in the germline V gene (reference sequence). This CDR3 is 13 amino acids long. In DNA form, the CDR3 reads TGTGCCAGCAGCGAAGGGGCTGACCCGGGAGCTTTCTTT. Protein: CASSEGADPGAFF. Full variable domain (outside the CDR3, taken from reference TRBV7-9 and TRBJ1-1): DTGVSQNPRHKITKRGQNVTFRCDPISEHNRLYWYRQTLGQGPEFLTYFQNEAQLEKSRLLSDRFSAERPKGSFSTLEIQRTEQGDSAMYLCASSEGADPGAFFGQGTRLTVV.

The chain uses TRBV13 and TRBJ1-1; 8 bases align to TRBD1. Trimming took 5 bases from V and 6 from J; bases not matched to a gene: 8. From germline, CDR1 is PRHDT and CDR2 FYEKMQ (reference sequence). The CDR3 has 14 residues. The CDR3 DNA sequence: TGTGCCAGCAGCGTGCAGGGGGCGGATGCTGAAGCTTTCTTT. Protein: CASSVQGADAEAFF.

The V gene is TRBV2, the J gene TRBJ1-1; D unresolved. The CDR3 has 13 residues. V dropped 6 bases and J dropped 0 bases, with 8 bases sitting between them. Germline CDR1 reads SNHLY; CDR2 reads FYNNEI. The CDR3 here is CASRQNMNTEAFF. The CDR3 DNA reads as TGTGCCAGCAGACAAAACATGAACACTGAAGCTTTCTTT. The whole variable domain, remainder taken from reference TRBV2 and TRBJ1-1, is EPEVTQTPSHQVTQMGQEVILRCVPISNHLYFYWYRQILGQKVEFLVSFYNNEISEKSEIFDDQFSVERPDGSNFTLKIRSTKLEDSAMYFCASRQNMNTEAFFGQGTRLTVV.

The chain uses TRBV5-4 and TRBJ2-3; 8 bases fit TRBD2. There are 15 residues in the CDR3. Unmatched junction bases numbered 6, after V lost 4 bases and J lost 2 bases. The V gene's germline CDR1 is SGHNT and CDR2 YYREEE (reference sequence). This chain's CDR3 is CASSERTSPTDTQYF. The CDR3, as DNA: TGTGCCAGCAGCGAGAGGACTAGCCCCACAGATACGCAGTATTTT.

The chain recombines TRBV27 with TRBJ2-7, with a tentative D call TRBD2 (5 bases). Trimming took off 4 bases at V and 0 bases at J, with 16 bases between the two ends. CDR3 size: 16 residues. Germline lookup yields CDR1 MNHEY and CDR2 SMNVEV (reference sequence). DNA for the CDR3: TGTGCCAGCAGTTCGCGCCCCAGTCGGGGCTCCTACGAGCAGTACTTC. This sequence encodes CASSSRPSRGSYEQYF.

The chain links TRBV6-1 to TRBJ2-2; perhaps TRBD1 as D (6 bases). The CDR3 is 14 residues long. Trimming shortened V by 1 base and J by 7 bases, and 10 bases separated the two germline ends. Germline V CDR1 and CDR2: MNHNS, SASEGT. CDR3 region: CASSEVQGGGELFF. As DNA, the CDR3 is TGTGCCAGCAGTGAAGTACAGGGTGGCGGGGAGCTGTTTTTT.

The rearrangement joins TRBV6-5 to TRBJ2-5, with D possibly being TRBD1 (5 bases). CDR1 and CDR2 (germline): MNHEY, SVGAGI. Trimming left V 2 bases short and J 7 bases short, with 14 bases between. This CDR3 has 14 residues. Written as DNA, the CDR3 is TGTGCCAGCAGTTACATAGGGGTGGAAGTGACCCAGTACTTC. Its protein is CASSYIGVEVTQYF.

The gene calls are TRBV19 and TRBJ2-7; 9 bases align to TRBD1. Germline-derived CDR1 and CDR2 are LNHDA and SQIVND (reference sequence). The CDR3 length is 16 residues. Losses at the gene ends were 3 bases for V and 3 bases for J; bases not matched to a gene: 9. In nucleotides, the CDR3 is TGTGCCAGTAGTATGATCCCGGGACAGGGAATCTACGAGCAGTACTTC. This gives the protein CASSMIPGQGIYEQYF.

Only a few counts were recorded for this clone. The gene calls are TRBV6-1 and TRBJ1-2; tentatively, D is TRBD1 (5 bases). Germline V gene lookup returns CDR1 MNHNS and CDR2 SASEGT. The V and J ends lost 6 bases and 8 bases respectively, with 16 bases between them. This CDR3 is 13 amino acids long. The CDR3 DNA is TGTGCCAGCAGCCCCCTGGGGGGAGGAGGCTACACCTTC. This encodes CASSPLGGGGYTF.

This clone occurred a few times. The rearrangement joins TRBV6-5 to TRBJ1-1; the D gene is possibly TRBD1 (5 bases). The CDR3 loop spans 16 amino acids. Germline-derived CDR1 and CDR2 are MNHEY and SVGAGI. Trimming left V 4 bases short and J 1 base short, with 16 bases between. The CDR3 loop reads CASSSFGAGPNTEAFF. The CDR3, as DNA: TGTGCCAGCAGTTCCTTTGGTGCAGGGCCGAACACTGAAGCTTTCTTT.

The gene calls are TRBV7-9 and TRBJ2-5; the match to TRBD2 covers 7 bases. Germline V lookup: CDR1 SEHNR, CDR2 FQNEAQ (reference sequence). This CDR3 region has 14 residues. Losses at the gene ends were 7 bases for V and 7 bases for J; bases not matched to a gene: 12. CDR3 in amino acids: CASTPGTTVGTQYF. CDR3 DNA: TGTGCCAGCACGCCCGGGACTACCGTGGGGACCCAGTACTTC.

V and J are TRBV10-3 and TRBJ1-1, with D hard to call. The germline V and J ends were trimmed by 8 bases and 1 base, with 5 bases remaining between them. Germline V gives CDR1 ENHRY, CDR2 SYGVKD. CDR3 size: 11 residues. The chain's CDR3 is CAIGANTEAFF. In nucleotides, the CDR3 is TGTGCCATCGGAGCGAACACTGAAGCTTTCTTT.

The chain carries TRBV5-5 and TRBJ2-3; 10 bases are a match to TRBD2. Germline CDR1 is SGHKS and CDR2 is YYEKEE (reference sequence). Trimming at V came to 1 base and at J to 5 bases, leaving 7 bases not matched to a gene. The CDR3 has 16 amino acids. The CDR3 DNA reads as TGTGCCAGCAGCTTGCAGCGGGGGGGCCCCGGAGATACGCAGTATTTT. Its translation is CASSLQRGGPGDTQYF. The entire variable domain, with the rest obtained from reference TRBV5-5 and TRBJ2-3, is as follows: DAGVTQSPTHLIKTRGQQVTLRCSPISGHKSVSWYQQVLGQGPQFIFQYYEKEERGRGNFPDRFSARQFPNYSSELNVNALLLGDSALYLCASSLQRGGPGDTQYFGPGTRLTVL.

The chain carries TRBV6-5 and TRBJ2-1; possible D gene TRBD1, 6 bases. The CDR3 has 15 residues. The V end was cut by 8 bases, the J end by 5 bases, with 19 bases between. Germline V gene sequence: CDR1 MNHEY, CDR2 SVGAGI. The CDR3 spells CASGPQGNANNEQFF. For the CDR3, the DNA is TGTGCCAGCGGCCCACAGGGAAACGCTAACAATGAGCAGTTCTTC.

This chain connects TRBV7-9 to TRBJ1-2, with 9 bases that match TRBD1. CDR3 length equals 13 residues. The germline gives CDR1 SEHNR, CDR2 FQNEAQ (reference sequence). V lost 4 bases to trimming and J lost 4 bases; unmatched junction nucleotides: 1. This chain's CDR3 is CASSSGQGYGYTF. The CDR3 DNA sequence: TGTGCCAGCAGCTCGGGACAGGGCTATGGCTACACCTTC.

V is TRBV12-5 and J is TRBJ2-1; 10 bases agree with TRBD2. V was clipped by 9 bases and J by 8 bases; unmatched bases: 10. The CDR3 extends over 14 amino acids. Germline assignment: CDR1 LGHNT and CDR2 FRNRAP. The chain's CDR3 is CASQRGGLLYEQFF. The CDR3 DNA reads as TGTGCTAGCCAGCGGGGGGGCCTATTATATGAGCAGTTCTTC.

The chain joins TRBV5-4 to TRBJ1-2; maybe TRBD1 (5 bases). Germline V gene lookup returns CDR1 SGHNT and CDR2 YYREEE (reference sequence). The CDR3 covers 16 residues. Trimming cost V 1 base and J 7 bases, with 20 bases left between them. CDR3 amino acids: CASSLRLRAGGSGYTF. CDR3 nucleotides: TGTGCCAGCAGCTTGAGGCTACGCGCGGGGGGTAGTGGCTACACCTTC.